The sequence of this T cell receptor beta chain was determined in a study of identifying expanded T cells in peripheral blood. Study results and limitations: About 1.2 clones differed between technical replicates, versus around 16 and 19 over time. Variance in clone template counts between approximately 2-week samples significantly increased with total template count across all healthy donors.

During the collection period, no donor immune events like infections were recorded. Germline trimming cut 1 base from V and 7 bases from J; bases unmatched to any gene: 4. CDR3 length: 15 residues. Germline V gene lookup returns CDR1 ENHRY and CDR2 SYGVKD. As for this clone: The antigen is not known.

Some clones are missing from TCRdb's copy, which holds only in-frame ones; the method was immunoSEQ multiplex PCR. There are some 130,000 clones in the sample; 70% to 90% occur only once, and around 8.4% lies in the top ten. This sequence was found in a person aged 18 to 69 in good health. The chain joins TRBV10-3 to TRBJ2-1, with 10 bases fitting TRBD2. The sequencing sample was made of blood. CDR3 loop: CAISEWLAGENEQFF. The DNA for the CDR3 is TGTGCCATCAGTGAGTGGCTAGCGGGAGAAAATGAGCAGTTCTTC.